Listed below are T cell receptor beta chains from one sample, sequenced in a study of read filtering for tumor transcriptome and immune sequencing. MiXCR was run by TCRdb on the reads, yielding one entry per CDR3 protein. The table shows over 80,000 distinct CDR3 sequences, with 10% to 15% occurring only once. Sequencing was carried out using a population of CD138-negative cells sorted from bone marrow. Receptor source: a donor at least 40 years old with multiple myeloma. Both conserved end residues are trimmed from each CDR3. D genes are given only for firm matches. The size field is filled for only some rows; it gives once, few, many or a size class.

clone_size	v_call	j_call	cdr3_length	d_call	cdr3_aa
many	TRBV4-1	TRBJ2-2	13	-	ASSHRHVGTGELF
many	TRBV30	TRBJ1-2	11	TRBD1	AWSVGQTYGYT
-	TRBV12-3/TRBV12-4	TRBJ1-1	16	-	ASSSLPGTSWGNTEAF
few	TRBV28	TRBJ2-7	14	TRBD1	ASSASSGTGPYEQY
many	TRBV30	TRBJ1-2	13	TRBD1	AWKPPDRVVYGYT
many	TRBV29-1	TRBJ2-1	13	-	SVSRVRSSYNEQF
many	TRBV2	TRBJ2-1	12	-	ASNSGLQGNEQF
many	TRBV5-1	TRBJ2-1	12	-	ASSLGNGNNEQF
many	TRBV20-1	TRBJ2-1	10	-	SARAYYNEQF
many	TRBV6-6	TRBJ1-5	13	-	ASSYSAGRNQPQH
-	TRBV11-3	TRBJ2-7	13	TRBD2	ASSLPAGNYYEQY
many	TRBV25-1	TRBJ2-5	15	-	ASSEGAASGAQETQY
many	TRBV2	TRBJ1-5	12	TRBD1	ASSGDSENQPQH
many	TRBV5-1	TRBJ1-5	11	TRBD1	ASGQGPNQPQH